The 16 T cell receptor beta chains given below trace back to one sample, sequenced in a study of T cells in localized non-small cell lung cancer. Data came from immunoSEQ multiplex PCR; TCRdb stores just in-frame clones and leaves some out. The data show approximately 1,300 clones, approximately 24% seen once. The sequences come from lung tumor tissue, collected before any cancer treatment. The receptor source for this set is a male donor older than 55 with stage I lung adenocarcinoma.

This clone ranks as large. The V call is TRBV11-3, the J call TRBJ2-7, with 11 bases lining up with TRBD2. The CDR3 covers 15 residues. Germline-derived CDR1 and CDR2 are SGHNT and YENEEA. V lost 5 bases and J lost 3; bases outside the gene matches: 6. In nucleotides, the CDR3 is TGTGCCAGCAGCACGGGACTAGCGGTGAACTACGAGCAGTACGTC. Amino acids: CASSTGLAVNYEQYV.

The rearrangement uses TRBV29-1 and TRBJ2-1; tentative D call: TRBD1 (6 bases). Trimming shortened V by 0 bases and J by 4 bases, and 19 bases separated the two germline ends. The CDR3 is 17 amino acids. Germline values: CDR1 SQVTM, CDR2 ANQGSEA. CDR3 amino acids: CSVEEPDDRSSYNEQFF. The CDR3 DNA is TGCAGCGTTGAAGAACCGGACGACAGGTCTTCGTACAATGAGCAGTTCTTC.

This clone rates as medium-sized. The chain employs TRBV6-8 and TRBJ1-2; the D is unclear. The length of the CDR3 is 13 residues. The germline gives CDR1 MNHGY, CDR2 SAAAGT. V was shortened by 4 bases and J by 4 bases, with 10 bases between the two germline ends. The CDR3 nucleotides are TGTGCCAGCAGTTTGAGTAATTCCTATGGCTACACCTTC. Its protein product is CASSLSNSYGYTF.

This clone was picked up a small number of times. J is TRBJ2-2 and V is TRBV6-8, with 12 bases identical to TRBD2. Germline V gene sequence: CDR1 MNHGY, CDR2 SAAAGT. The CDR3 length is 14 residues. J lost 5 bases, V lost 10 bases, and 5 bases had no gene match. The CDR3: CAIGLAGRTGELFF. The DNA for the CDR3 is TGTGCCATCGGACTAGCGGGAAGAACCGGGGAGCTGTTTTTT.

The chain carries TRBV14 and TRBJ2-5; TRBD1 matches 8 bases. CDR3 length: 15 amino acids. V lost 6 bases and J lost 5; bases outside the gene matches: 11. Germline CDR1 reads SGHDN; CDR2 reads FVKESK. Here the CDR3 DNA reads TGTGCCAGCAGTCTTAGACAGGGGACCAGGGAGACCCAGTACTTC. Residues: CASSLRQGTRETQYF.

This chain uses TRBV9 with TRBJ2-3; tentatively, D is TRBD1 or TRBD2 (5 bases each). Germline values: CDR1 SGDLS, CDR2 YYNGEE. The CDR3 sequence is 13 residues long. The germline V and J ends were trimmed by 4 bases and 0 bases, with 6 bases remaining between them. CDR3 loop: CASSWGSTDTQYF. CDR3 sequence (DNA): TGTGCCAGCAGCTGGGGGAGCACAGATACGCAGTATTTT.

Relative to its sample, this clone is medium-sized. The chain joins TRBV6-8 to TRBJ1-2; D is unclear. The CDR3 is made up of 15 amino acids. Germline loops: CDR1 MNHGY, CDR2 SAAAGT. V was shortened by 0 bases and J by 8 bases, with 16 bases between the two germline ends. CDR3 residues: CASSYSNPSGIGYTF. DNA for the CDR3: TGTGCCAGCAGTTACTCGAACCCCTCCGGGATCGGCTACACCTTC.

This clone occurred once. The chain uses TRBV28 and TRBJ2-7; possibly TRBD1 or TRBD2 for D (5 bases each). CDR3 size: 15 residues. Trimming left V 3 bases short and J 3 bases short, with 15 bases between. Germline CDR1 is MDHEN and CDR2 is SYDVKM. CDR3 loop: CASSLQTGRNYEQYV. In DNA, the CDR3 is TGTGCCAGCAGTTTGCAGACGGGACGGAACTACGAGCAGTACGTC.

The chain joins TRBV4-1 to TRBJ1-1; D ambiguous. Germline V gene lookup returns CDR1 MGHRA and CDR2 YSYEKL. Deletions cut 7 bases from V and 11 bases from J, with 38 bases between. This CDR3 spans 19 amino acids. CDR3 sequence (DNA): TGCGCCAGCAACAAACACGTTTGCTTCGGTTTATCTCCGGGGTTGAGTGCTTTCTTT. Residues: CASNKHVCFGLSPGLSAFF.

CDR3 sequence (DNA): TGTGCCAGCAGGGGGACAGGGCCGAACACTGAAGCTTTCTTT. Amino acid sequence: CASRGTGPNTEAFF. The chain couples TRBV11-3 to TRBJ1-1; 9 nucleotides line up with TRBD1. The germline V gene encodes CDR1 SGHNT and CDR2 YENEEA. V shed 6 bases, J shed 1 base, and the junction held 3 bases outside the gene matches. The CDR3 consists of 14 residues.

This chain links TRBV14 with TRBJ1-1; no firm D call. CDR1 is SGHDN, CDR2 FVKESK, per germline. CDR3 length: 13 amino acids. Trimming pared 1 base from V and 1 base from J, leaving 4 bases between. CDR3 amino acids: CASSQGANTEAFF. The CDR3 DNA reads TGTGCCAGCAGCCAAGGGGCGAACACTGAAGCTTTCTTT.

This clone is medium-sized by share. V is TRBV11-3 and J is TRBJ1-1, with D unresolved. This CDR3 region has 15 residues. Deletions cut 6 bases from V and 1 base from J, with 15 bases between. The germline V gene encodes CDR1 SGHNT and CDR2 YENEEA. CDR3: CASSSHGWQNTEAFF. CDR3 coding DNA: TGTGCCAGCAGTTCGCATGGGTGGCAGAACACTGAAGCTTTCTTT. The full variable domain, in which reference TRBV11-3 and TRBJ1-1 provide the parts outside the CDR3, is EAGVVQSPRYKIIEKKQPVAFWCNPISGHNTLYWYLQNLGQGPELLIRYENEEAVDDSQLPKDRFSAERLKGVDSTLKIQPAELGDSAVYLCASSSHGWQNTEAFFGQGTRLTVV.

This clone is medium-sized. CDR3 coding DNA: TGTGCCAGCAGCTTACTAACCCCTCGGAACACCGGGGAGCTGTTTTTT. Protein sequence: CASSLLTPRNTGELFF. V and J are TRBV11-3 and TRBJ2-2, with D unclear. In germline, CDR1 is SGHNT, CDR2 YENEEA. V was shortened by 2 bases and J by 1 base, with 11 bases between the two germline ends. This CDR3 spans 16 amino acids. Full variable domain (remainder filled in from reference TRBV11-3 and TRBJ2-2): EAGVVQSPRYKIIEKKQPVAFWCNPISGHNTLYWYLQNLGQGPELLIRYENEEAVDDSQLPKDRFSAERLKGVDSTLKIQPAELGDSAVYLCASSLLTPRNTGELFFGEGSRLTVL.

The V gene is TRBV14, the J gene TRBJ2-2, with D perhaps TRBD1 (5 bases). CDR3 size: 15 residues. From germline, CDR1 is SGHDN and CDR2 FVKESK. V was pared by 1 base and J by 6 bases, with 12 bases between. Here the CDR3 reads CASSQAGIWSGELFF. The CDR3 nucleotides read TGTGCCAGCAGCCAAGCAGGGATCTGGTCCGGGGAGCTGTTTTTT.

V is TRBV30 and J is TRBJ1-2; no definite D call. Germline V gives CDR1 GTSNPN, CDR2 SVGIG (reference sequence). The CDR3 covers 13 residues. V was trimmed by 4 bases and J by 4 bases, leaving 13 bases between them. The CDR3 protein is CAWTPDLFYGYTF. The CDR3 DNA sequence: TGTGCCTGGACCCCGGACCTCTTCTATGGCTACACCTTC.

This chain joins TRBV5-1 and TRBJ2-1; possibly TRBD1 for D (6 bases). Germline V CDR1 and CDR2: SGHRS, YFSETQ. V gave up 4 bases and J gave up 0 bases, with 23 bases separating them. The CDR3 contains 19 residues. In DNA, the CDR3 is TGCGCCAGCAGCCCCCAAACCAACACAGGGCCGAGCTCCTACAATGAGCAGTTCTTC. It is translated as CASSPQTNTGPSSYNEQFF.